At least ten counts were recorded for the clone carrying this T cell receptor (beta chain). The antigen is unknown. This specimen belongs to a study of T cells in Graves' hyperthyroidism and ophthalmopathy. V was cut by 7 bases and J by 4 bases, with 13 bases left in between. The CDR3 is 14 residues long. Germline CDR1 MNHEY, CDR2 SVGEGT. Thyroid ultrasound, orbital computed tomography, clinical symptoms, and serum thyroxine and TRAb underpinned diagnoses. The TCR beta CDR3 regions underwent amplification using RNA transcripts as the source. During a first-round RT-PCR of the TCR CDR3, the HTBI primer set was used. TCRdb re-called the multiplex PCR reads through MiXCR, storing one row per CDR3 protein. The sample lists under 250,000 distinct CDR3 sequences, about 25% seen once, with around 32% in the top ten. Study findings and constraints: Using 13 V-J features, a model discriminated ophthalmopathy from stable hyperthyroidism. Blood held most thyroid clonotypes expanded above 0.001 frequency.

The gene calls are TRBV6-2 or TRBV6-3 and TRBJ2-2; D is unresolved. The TCR comes from a woman aged 40 to 50 with Graves' ophthalmopathy. Sequencing was carried out using blood. CDR3 bases: TGTGCCAGCACCACACAGCCTCCCACCGGGGAGCTGTTTTTT. It specifies CASTTQPPTGELFF.